This is a list of T cell receptor beta chains from one sample in a study of blood T cells in healthy people across ages. MiXCR was run by TCRdb on the 5' RACE reads, yielding one entry per CDR3 protein. The sample lists roughly 900,000 distinct CDR3 sequences; 48% were seen once. The sequenced sample was blood. The receptors stem from a man aged 25 to 40 in good health. The CDR3 runs from the conserved cysteine through the conserved F or W. A D gene is named only where the DNA matches it firmly. Part of the rows lack a size; the others show once, few, many or a class for expanded clones.

v_gene	abundance	j_gene	d_gene	CDR3aa
TRBV29-1	.	TRBJ1-2	.	CSVEDRQAAAYGYTF
TRBV3-1	.	TRBJ1-5	.	CASSQDRTNQPQHF
TRBV6-5	few	TRBJ1-1	.	CASSYSPTGAITEAFF
TRBV4-2	.	TRBJ2-3	TRBD2	CASSQGRGDSDTQYF
TRBV6-5	few	TRBJ1-1	TRBD1	CASRIPGQGSEAFF
TRBV30	.	TRBJ2-7	TRBD2	CAWRDRGGGYEQYF
TRBV27	.	TRBJ2-5	TRBD2	CASSLLAGGMQETQYF
TRBV20-1	.	TRBJ2-7	TRBD1	CSARTESTGDTSEQYF
TRBV21-1	.	TRBJ2-2	.	CASSNQDRGGTGELFF
TRBV7-2	few	TRBJ2-5	.	CASSPPSSHETQYF
TRBV6-5	.	TRBJ1-1	TRBD1	CASSRAGGGTEAFF
TRBV28	.	TRBJ2-4	TRBD2	CASSRGDFVVTKNIQYF
TRBV20-1	.	TRBJ2-3	.	CSARPAVWEERLDTQYF
TRBV12-3/TRBV12-4	.	TRBJ1-1	.	CASDFRNTEAFF
TRBV27	.	TRBJ1-4	.	CASSSRHSGDEKLFF
TRBV12-3/TRBV12-4	.	TRBJ2-5	.	CASRDTDQETQYF
TRBV20-1	.	TRBJ2-1	.	CSARIADNEQFF
TRBV10-3	.	TRBJ2-1	.	CAISGSLDTGKDSCNEQFF
TRBV6-5	.	TRBJ1-1	.	CASSSAQGFVLAEAFF
TRBV28	few	TRBJ2-7	TRBD1	CASSFPLPGTGRNYEQYF
TRBV9	few	TRBJ2-5	TRBD2	CASSGGSGETQYF
TRBV7-3	once	TRBJ2-1	.	CASSLTILDHEQFF
TRBV6-2/TRBV6-3	.	TRBJ2-7	.	CASSPGGRPYEQYF
TRBV4-2	.	.	TRBD1	CASSQATGEEQETQFF
TRBV12-3/TRBV12-4	.	TRBJ2-3	TRBD2	CASSTGTSGGGSTDTQYF
TRBV29-1	few	TRBJ1-2	TRBD1	CSVDGTGESNYGYTF
TRBV4-2	.	TRBJ1-2	.	CASSQDRRGPNYGYTF
TRBV7-2	.	TRBJ2-5	.	CASSLFGQETQYF
TRBV6-4	.	TRBJ1-6	.	CASSEDRRSPLHF